These T cell receptor beta chains were read from a single sample in a study of T cell repertoires in cytomegalovirus infection. These receptors have no identified antigens. TCRdb processed the reads anew with MiXCR; each CDR3 protein has one entry. The repertoire consists of around 100,000 distinct CDR3 sequences, with about 9.4% occurring once and the leading ten covering around 33%. Input material: PBMCs, sequenced either directly or after in vitro stimulation (not recorded which). The receptors were gathered from a human donor in good health (CMV status not recorded). Some clones in this sample may be carry-over from other donors' samples. CDR3s include the opening cysteine and the closing phenylalanine or tryptophan. Rows give clone size only sometimes, using once, few, many, or a class for an expanded clone.

>TRBJ1-4|few|TRBV4-3
CASSQDTGTEKLFF
>TRBJ2-7|few|TRBV19
CASSWRGAYEQYF
>TRBJ2-1|many|TRBV7-8
CASSPVGSYNEQFF
>TRBJ2-5|many|TRBV7-2
CASSLVAGSGETQYF
>TRBJ1-2|many|TRBV19
CASSPETVRYGYTF
>TRBJ2-1|medium-sized|TRBV11-2
CASSQTSGTSSYNEQFF
>TRBJ2-3|many|TRBV2
CASSVAGDYTDTQYF
>TRBJ1-2|.|TRBV12-3/TRBV12-4
CASSQTGVYGYTF
>TRBJ2-5|many|TRBV7-2
CASSWTVQETQYF
>TRBJ2-2|few|TRBV2
CASKDSLNTGELFF
>TRBJ1-2|few|TRBV6-5
CASRSTVSNYGYTF
>TRBJ2-5|.|TRBV5-4
CASSLQGASETQYF
>TRBJ2-2|.|TRBV23-1
CASRKEEGSPVTGELFF
>TRBJ1-6|many|TRBV7-6
CASSAYGSSYNSPLHF
>TRBJ1-4|many|TRBV28
CASSPSATNEKLFF
>TRBJ1-1|many|TRBV7-3
CASSPGTGTTEAFF
>TRBJ2-5|few|TRBV7-9
CASSQSSQETQYF